The source of this T cell receptor (beta chain) is a study of regulatory T cells in long-lasting Graves disease. General study points: Only a small sample size was used, which may have cut accuracy. TCR diversity was lower in persistent than newly diagnosed Graves' disease.

Concerning this clonotype: The antigen is undetermined.

The germline gives CDR1 DFQATT, CDR2 SNEGSKA (reference sequence). V shed 3 bases and J shed 4 bases, with 18 bases lying between them. This CDR3 has 15 amino acids. Arm-PCR of CDR3 regions and iRepertoire HTBI primers were used to build TCR beta libraries. Via MiXCR, TCRdb re-called the multiplex PCR reads, giving one row per CDR3 protein. The sample holds a few hundred thousand distinct CDR3 sequences; roughly 17% are singletons and the top ten take about 32%. Time point here: newly diagnosed GD, antithyroid drugs for less than 3 months. PBMCs provided the RNA from which the TCR library was made. It was an endocrinology department in Xi'an, China, that provided the patients. This sample also belongs to another study, concerning T cells in Graves' hyperthyroidism and ophthalmopathy.

The rearrangement joins TRBV20-1 to TRBJ1-1; D might be TRBD1 (5 bases). The sample was peripheral blood mononuclear cells (PBMCs), taken at new diagnosis, from a patient treated with antithyroid drugs. The clonotype comes from a man aged 35-49 years with Graves disease. The DNA of the CDR3 is TGCAGTGCTAGTAAGGTGGGGGGTTTATCCACTGAAGCTTTCTTT. It codes for CSASKVGGLSTEAFF.